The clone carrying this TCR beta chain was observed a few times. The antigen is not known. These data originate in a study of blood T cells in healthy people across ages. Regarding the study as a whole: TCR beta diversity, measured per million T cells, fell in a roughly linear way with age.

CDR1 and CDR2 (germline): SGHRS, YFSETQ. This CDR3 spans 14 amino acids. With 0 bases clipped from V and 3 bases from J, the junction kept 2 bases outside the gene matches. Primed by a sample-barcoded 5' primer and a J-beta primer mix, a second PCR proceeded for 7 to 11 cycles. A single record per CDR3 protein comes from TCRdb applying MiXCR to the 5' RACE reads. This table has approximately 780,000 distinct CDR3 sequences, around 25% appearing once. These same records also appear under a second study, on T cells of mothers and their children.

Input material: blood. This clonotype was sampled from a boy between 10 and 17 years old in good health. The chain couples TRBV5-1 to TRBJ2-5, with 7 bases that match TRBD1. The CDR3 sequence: CASSLGDREETQYF. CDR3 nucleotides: TGCGCCAGCAGCTTGGGTGACAGGGAAGAGACCCAGTACTTC.